The 18 T cell receptor beta chains given below trace back to one sample, sequenced in a study of T cell clonality in common variable immunodeficiency. Profiled with immunoSEQ multiplex PCR; TCRdb holds only in-frame clones, not every one. The sample holds some 34,000 clones, and no clone turns up only once. Findings of the study overall: In common variable immunodeficiency, TCR beta chains reportedly carried fewer deletions and N-nucleotide insertions.

These receptors have no known antigen. Sequencing was done on a sample of peripheral blood mononuclear cells. These receptors originate from a human donor with common variable immunodeficiency.

This clone was found many times. The CDR3 goes on 3 residues after the read ends, and that part is filled in from the germline J gene. The chain couples TRBV24-1 to TRBJ2-5, with a weak D call TRBD1 (6 bases). The CDR3 extends over 16 amino acids. V was cut by 5 bases and J by 0 bases, with 15 bases left in between. Germline V lookup: CDR1 KGHDR, CDR2 SFDVKD. CDR3 sequence reads: CATSARDTRYQETQYF. The covered CDR3 bases are TGTGCCACCAGTGCACGGGACACGCGATACCAAGAGACC.

The table lists this clone with many counts. The read gets to within 3 residues of the CDR3 end, and the germline J gene fills in the rest. The chain carries TRBV4-1 and TRBJ2-7; D may be TRBD2 (6 bases). Trimming stripped 4 bases from V and 4 bases from J, with 17 bases between. Germline CDR1 and CDR2: MGHRA and YSYEKL. The CDR3 consists of 15 residues. The part of the CDR3 DNA that was read is TGCGCCAGCAGCCTCTCCCCGGGACTGGCATACGAG. It is translated as CASSLSPGLAYE. Given in full, the CDR3 is CASSLSPGLAYEQYF.

At least ten counts were recorded for this clone. Sequencing ends 3 residues short of the CDR3 end; the germline J gene provides the rest. The chain joins TRBV5-4 to TRBJ1-2; TRBD1 is a possible D gene (5 bases). The CDR3 runs 14 residues. The V end was cut by 0 bases, the J end by 1 base, with 7 bases between. The V gene's germline CDR1 is SGHNT and CDR2 YYREEE (reference sequence). The CDR3: CASSLGTSNYGYTF. CDR3 bases read: TGTGCCAGCAGCTTGGGGACAAGTAACTATGGC.

Notes on this clone: The read gets to within 3 residues of the CDR3 end, and the germline J gene fills in the rest. The J gene is TRBJ1-4, the V gene TRBV18, with no clear D. Germline V CDR1 and CDR2: KGHSH, LQKENI. CDR3 length: 12 amino acids. Trimming removed 3 bases from V and 4 bases from J, with 3 bases in between. This CDR3 is CASSPGNEKLFF. The sequenced CDR3 bases are TGTGCCAGCTCACCCGGTAATGAAAAA.

This clone was detected many times. The CDR3 end falls 3 residues outside the read, so it is completed with the germline J gene. The rearrangement uses TRBV3-1 (or the pseudogene TRBV3-2) and TRBJ1-3; TRBD1 agrees at 7 bases. V lost 2 bases and J lost 2; bases outside the gene matches: 3. The CDR3 spans 15 residues. Germline CDR1 LGHDT, CDR2 YNNKEL (reference sequence). The CDR3 bases that were read are TGTGCCAGCAGCCAAATAGGGGGCCCTGGAAACACC. This sequence encodes CASSQIGGPGNT. The CDR3, in full, reads CASSQIGGPGNTIYF.

To note about this clone: This is likely an artifact of a read error, given a far larger clone one base away. The observed sequence ends 3 residues before the CDR3 terminus, with the missing tail filled in from the germline J gene. This specimen includes other DNA sequences encoding the same CDR3. The V gene is TRBV11-3, the J gene TRBJ2-1; possible D gene TRBD1, 5 bases. The V end was cut by 6 bases, the J end by 6 bases, with 12 bases between. The CDR3 loop spans 13 amino acids. Germline-derived CDR1 and CDR2 are SGHNT and YENEEA. CDR3 DNA (partial): TGTGCCAGCAGTCCGCAGCAGGGCAATGAG. It is translated as CASSPQQGNE. The entire CDR3 reads CASSPQQGNEQFF.

As concerns this clone: The read gets to within 3 residues of the CDR3 end, and the germline J gene fills in the rest. This chain connects TRBV19 to TRBJ2-1, with TRBD2 matching 7 bases. With 9 bases clipped from V and 4 bases from J, the junction kept 15 bases outside the gene matches. Germline-derived CDR1 and CDR2 are LNHDA and SQIVND (reference sequence). The CDR3 consists of 16 residues. The CDR3 here is CASSFHSASGYNEQFF. Incomplete CDR3 DNA: TGTGCCAGCAGCTTCCACTCGGCTAGCGGATACAATGAG.

This clone has at least ten counts. The read stops 3 residues short of the end of the CDR3; the missing end is completed from the germline J gene. The chain uses TRBV6-2 or TRBV6-3 and TRBJ2-5; D call uncertain. Germline-derived CDR1 and CDR2 are MNHEY and SVGEGT. The CDR3 extends over 16 amino acids. V was cut by 6 bases and J by 4 bases, with 21 bases left in between. The CDR3 is CASRTGFPKVGETQYF. The covered CDR3 bases are TGTGCCAGCAGGACGGGTTTCCCGAAGGTTGGAGAGACC.

Incomplete CDR3 DNA: TGTGCCAGCAGCGAGGGACTTTATAAGCCC. It yields the protein CASSEGLYKP. The CDR3, in full, reads CASSEGLYKPQHF. The chain uses TRBV7-9 and TRBJ1-5; possibly TRBD1 for D (5 bases). The read ends 3 residues before the CDR3 terminus; that terminus is restored from the germline J gene. The CDR3 is 13 residues long. V lost 5 bases to trimming and J lost 8 bases, with 13 bases between them. CDR1 and CDR2 (germline): SEHNR, FQNEAQ (reference sequence).

This clone was counted ten times or more. From the germline J gene comes the end of the CDR3, since the read stops 3 residues before it. This rearrangement joins TRBV27 to TRBJ2-1; D possibly corresponds to TRBD1 (6 bases). The CDR3 length is 18 residues. Looked up from germline, CDR1 is MNHEY and CDR2 is SMNVEV (reference sequence). With 5 bases removed from V and 5 bases from J, the gap between germline ends came to 25 bases. CDR3 amino acids: CASSQTGIALVSDNEQFF. CDR3 DNA (partial): TGTGCCAGCAGTCAAACAGGGATCGCACTAGTATCGGACAATGAG.

This clone was seen repeatedly, ten times or more. The read falls 3 residues short of the CDR3 end, and the missing part is taken from the germline J gene. The chain couples TRBV27 to TRBJ2-7, with 8 bases aligning to TRBD2. Germline V gene data show CDR1 as MNHEY and CDR2 as SMNVEV (reference sequence). The V and J ends lost 5 bases and 2 bases, in that order; junction bases with no gene match: 8. The CDR3 sequence is 15 residues long. The CDR3 is CASSLKAGEAYEQYF. The sequenced CDR3 bases are TGTGCCAGCAGTCTGAAAGCGGGAGAGGCCTACGAG.

This clone occurred many times. Coverage ceases 3 residues before the CDR3 finishes, and the germline J gene fills in the end. The chain couples TRBV9 to TRBJ2-7; the match to TRBD1 covers 7 bases. The J segment lost 6 bases and the V segment lost 4 bases, leaving 4 bases of the junction unmatched. This CDR3 has 12 residues. Germline CDR1 SGDLS, CDR2 YYNGEE. CDR3 sequence: CASSQTGSEQYF. The CDR3 bases that were read are TGTGCCAGCAGCCAGACAGGGAGCGAG.

This clone came up a few times. The read comes to an end 3 residues before the CDR3 does, leaving the germline J gene to fill in the end. The chain links TRBV19 to TRBJ1-6; D possibly corresponds to TRBD1 (6 bases). This CDR3 has 14 amino acids. The V end was cut by 3 bases, the J end by 6 bases, with 9 bases between. From germline, CDR1 is LNHDA and CDR2 SQIVND (reference sequence). The CDR3 is CASSMSRGNSPLHF. The CDR3 bases that were read are TGTGCCAGTAGTATGAGCAGGGGTAATTCACCC.

This clone came up many times. The sequenced fragment ends 3 residues before the CDR3 boundary, so the rest is inferred from the germline J gene. This chain joins TRBV6-4 and TRBJ2-3; D remains unclear. Trimming stripped 0 bases from V and 5 bases from J, with 6 bases between. The CDR3 length is 13 residues. CDR1 MRHNA and CDR2 SNTAGT come from the germline V gene. CDR3 residues: CASSDSILDTQYF. CDR3 bases read: TGTGCCAGCAGTGACTCTATACTAGATACG.

This clone showed up just a few times. The CDR3 end falls 3 residues outside the read, so it is completed with the germline J gene. V usage is TRBV7-9 and J usage is TRBJ2-1, with 11 bases matching TRBD2. The V gene end was trimmed by 4 bases and the J gene end by 5 bases; junction bases not matched to a gene: 4. The CDR3 has 15 residues. From germline, CDR1 is SEHNR and CDR2 FQNEAQ (reference sequence). The chain's CDR3 is CASSSGTSGNNEQFF. The part of the CDR3 DNA that was read is TGTGCCAGCAGCTCCGGGACTAGCGGAAACAATGAG.

By its share, this clone is medium-sized (0.01 to 0.1%). The missing CDR3 end, 3 residues past where the read stops, is filled in from the germline J gene. The chain uses TRBV2 and TRBJ2-6; D is uncertain. Germline CDR1 reads SNHLY; CDR2 reads FYNNEI. V was shortened by 5 bases and J by 0 bases, with 8 bases between the two germline ends. This CDR3 comprises 15 residues. The DNA read from the CDR3 is TGTGCCAGCAGTCCAACTGCCTCTGGGGCCAACGTC. Encoded protein: CASSPTASGANV. The whole CDR3 protein is CASSPTASGANVLTF.

Regarding this clone: The read ends 3 residues before the CDR3 terminus; that terminus is restored from the germline J gene. The V call is TRBV7-3, the J call TRBJ1-1, with 8 bases fitting TRBD1. V lost 5 bases and J lost 3; bases outside the gene matches: 11. The CDR3 loop spans 16 amino acids. From germline, CDR1 is SGHTA and CDR2 FQGTGA. The sequenced part of the CDR3 DNA is TGTGCCAGCAGCCCCGGACAGGGAACGATGCACACTGAA. Amino acid sequence: CASSPGQGTMHTE. The complete CDR3 reads CASSPGQGTMHTEAFF.

The table lists this clone with many counts. The read terminates 3 residues before the CDR3 end, so the remaining end is supplied by the germline J gene. V is TRBV19 and J is TRBJ2-3; either TRBD1 or TRBD2 may fit D (5 bases each). Germline V gene data show CDR1 as LNHDA and CDR2 as SQIVND (reference sequence). The CDR3 runs 16 residues. Between the trimmed V and J ends, which lost 1 base and 2 bases, there was a span of 13 bases. The part of the CDR3 DNA that was read is TGTGCCAGTAGTATAGGGAGAGGGGCCTACACAGATACG. This translates into CASSIGRGAYTDT. The full CDR3 sequence reads CASSIGRGAYTDTQYF.